The clone carrying this TCR beta chain is deemed medium-sized. As originally analysed: Clinicopathological groups supplied CDR3 differences that were used to build a distant-metastasis classifier for papillary thyroid cancer. TCRdb re-called the PCR reads with MiXCR. These V and J calls are TCRdb output, not the study's own analysis. Seen here are 15,000 to 20,000 clones, roughly a quarter observed once, and the top ten hold less than 9%. All patients were treatment-naive before thyroid surgery. This CDR3 is built from 11 residues. The V gene lost 4 bases and the J gene lost 8 bases, with 6 bases spanning the gap. The sample belongs to a study of metastatic and nonmetastatic thyroid tumors.

The specimen sequenced was adjacent normal tissue. The rearrangement uses TRBV12-3 or TRBV12-4 and TRBJ2-1; D is unresolved. The TCR sequence derives from a female donor with papillary thyroid cancer or a benign thyroid nodule (not recorded which). Some clones in this sample may be carry-over from other donors' samples. The CDR3 DNA reads as TGTGCCAGCAGTTATAATTATGAGCAGTTCTTC. Amino acids: CASSYNYEQFF.